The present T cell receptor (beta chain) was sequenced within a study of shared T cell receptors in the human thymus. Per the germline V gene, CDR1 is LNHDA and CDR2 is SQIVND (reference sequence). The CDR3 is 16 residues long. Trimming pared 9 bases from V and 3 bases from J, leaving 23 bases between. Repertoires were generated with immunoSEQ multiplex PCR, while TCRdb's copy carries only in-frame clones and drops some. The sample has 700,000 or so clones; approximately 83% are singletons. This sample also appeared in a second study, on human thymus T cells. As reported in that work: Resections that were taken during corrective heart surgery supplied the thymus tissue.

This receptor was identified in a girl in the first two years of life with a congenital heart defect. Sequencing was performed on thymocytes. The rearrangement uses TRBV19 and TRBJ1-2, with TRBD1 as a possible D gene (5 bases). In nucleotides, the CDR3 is TGTGCCAGCCAACACGAGGGGACGCGGGACTACTATGGCTACACCTTC. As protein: CASQHEGTRDYYGYTF.